This T cell receptor beta chain was captured in a study of regulatory T cells in long-lasting Graves disease. Study-wide findings and caveats: Patients with persistent Graves' had lower TCR diversity than newly diagnosed patients. Patients with persistent disease showed a bias toward TRBV28, TRBJ1-2 and TRBJ2-5.

The CDR3 length is 13 residues. CDR1 and CDR2 (germline): SGHKS, YYEKEE (reference sequence). Trimming took off 2 bases at V and 8 bases at J, with 13 bases between the two ends. According to the study, TCR beta libraries were built with iRepertoire HTBI primers and CDR3-region Arm-PCR. MiXCR was run by TCRdb on the multiplex PCR reads, yielding one entry per CDR3 protein. The data contain 530,000 or so distinct CDR3 sequences, roughly 14% of them singletons. This clonotype was detected ten times or more. Antigen: not known. Time point defined: newly diagnosed GD, antithyroid drugs for less than 3 months. There was RNA extracted from PBMCs, and the TCR library was made from it. This sample was shared with a second study, whose subject was T cells in Graves' hyperthyroidism and ophthalmopathy. That source adds: Carried out on the TCR CDR3, a first-round RT-PCR used the HTBI primer set. Ophthalmopathy stood apart from stable hyperthyroidism in a 13 V-J model.

The chain combines TRBV5-5 with TRBJ1-2; D uncertain. The starting material was peripheral blood mononuclear cells (PBMCs), obtained at new diagnosis, from a patient treated with antithyroid drugs. The clonotype comes from a man younger than 45 with Graves disease. The CDR3 region has the DNA TGTGCCAGCAGCTTCCCCGGGGTTTTAGGCTACACCTTC. Translation: CASSFPGVLGYTF.